This T cell receptor (beta chain) was recorded in a study of PD-1 blockade in classical Hodgkin lymphoma. Study results and limitations: Complete responders started with a diversity level that resembled newly diagnosed patients at baseline. The study reported lower baseline TCR diversity in newly diagnosed patients than in healthy donors. Exclusion removed patients who began nivolumab under 1 year after ASCT. There remain no defined causes for the repertoire differences, which possibly reflect disease activity or prior therapy.

Each patient relapsed following autologous stem cell transplantation, and prior brentuximab vedotin exposure differed. Generated by immunoSEQ multiplex PCR, the TCRdb table keeps only in-frame clones and is missing some. The profile shows about 36,000 clones, approximately 69% of them singletons. Germline CDR1 MGHRA, CDR2 YSYEKL. The CDR3 spans 16 residues. V shed 1 base, J shed 2 bases, and the junction held 5 bases outside the gene matches. Note on this clone: The antigen is not known.

This chain joins TRBV4-1 and TRBJ2-1; 7 bases are shared with TRBD1. The clonotype originates from a human donor with classical Hodgkin lymphoma. The starting material was peripheral blood mononuclear cells (PBMCs), obtained before the second cycle of nivolumab. The CDR3 coding sequence is TGCGCCAGCAGCCAAGTATGGGACAGCACCTACAATGAGCAGTTCTTC. Its translation is CASSQVWDSTYNEQFF.